One sample yielded the 31 T cell receptor beta chains listed below, sequenced in a study of beta chain features in type 1 diabetes. Study results and caveats: Moderate yet significant TCRB CDR3 shortening was seen in Type 1 diabetes patients in all four CD4+ subsets.

The entirety of the isolated RNA underwent reverse transcription, so expressed TCRB transcripts were sequenced. Sequencing was performed with immunoSEQ multiplex PCR; in TCRdb, only in-frame clones are kept and a portion is missing. The sample contains about 700,000 clones, 13% of which appear only once. These TCRs are of unknown antigen specificity. Material: naive CD4+ T cells from blood. The receptor source for this set is a man aged 18 to 35 with type 1 diabetes.

This clone was seen only a few times. The chain joins TRBV5-1 to TRBJ1-4, with D tentatively TRBD1 (6 bases). With 3 bases removed from V and 0 bases from J, the gap between germline ends came to 9 bases. The CDR3 consists of 15 residues. The germline CDR1 and CDR2 sequences are SGHRS and YFSETQ. The chain's CDR3 is CASSSDRTTNEKLFF. The CDR3 region has the DNA TGCGCCAGCAGCTCGGACAGAACAACTAATGAAAAACTGTTTTTT.

The chain couples TRBV5-1 to TRBJ2-3; 7 nucleotides align to TRBD2. The CDR3 is 16 residues long. V dropped 3 bases and J dropped 4; count of bases not matched to a gene: 11. Germline values: CDR1 SGHRS, CDR2 YFSETQ. In DNA form, the CDR3 reads TGCGCCAGCAGCTCCGGCGGAGGGACTATTGCAGATACGCAGTATTTT. Translated: CASSSGGGTIADTQYF.

This clone was counted only a few times. This chain connects TRBV14 to TRBJ2-3, with D perhaps TRBD1 or TRBD2 (5 bases each). The CDR3 contains 15 residues. Trimming took 0 bases from V and 5 from J, leaving 12 bases between them. Germline V gene sequence: CDR1 SGHDN, CDR2 FVKESK. The CDR3 region has the DNA TGTGCCAGCAGCCAAGATGTCCCAGGGAGAGATACGCAGTATTTT. Translated, it gives CASSQDVPGRDTQYF. The full variable domain, in which reference TRBV14 and TRBJ2-3 provide the parts outside the CDR3, is EAGVTQFPSHSVIEKGQTVTLRCDPISGHDNLYWYRRVMGKEIKFLLHFVKESKQDESGMPNNRFLAERTGGTYSTLKVQPAELEDSGVYFCASSQDVPGRDTQYFGPGTRLTVL.

The gene calls are TRBV28 and TRBJ1-2; D call uncertain. Trimming took off 3 bases at V and 0 bases at J, with 11 bases between the two ends. The CDR3 sequence is 15 residues long. Germline V gene data show CDR1 as MDHEN and CDR2 as SYDVKM. The CDR3: CASSFYRLANYGYTF. The CDR3 bases are TGTGCCAGCAGTTTTTACAGACTGGCTAACTATGGCTACACCTTC.

This clone was seen a handful of times. The V and J genes are TRBV7-9 and TRBJ2-4; no definite D call. Germline lookup yields CDR1 SEHNR and CDR2 FQNEAQ (reference sequence). V lost 5 bases to trimming and J lost 15 bases, with 20 bases between them. This CDR3 has 13 amino acids. The CDR3 here is CASSLDNLPGVYF. For the CDR3, the DNA is TGTGCCAGCAGCCTCGACAACCTCCCTGGGGTGTACTTC. The full variable domain, its missing parts supplied by reference TRBV7-9 and TRBJ2-4, is DTGVSQNPRHKITKRGQNVTFRCDPISEHNRLYWYRQTLGQGPEFLTYFQNEAQLEKSRLLSDRFSAERPKGSFSTLEIQRTEQGDSAMYLCASSLDNLPGVYFGAGTRLSVL.

The chain recombines TRBV28 with TRBJ2-7; 7 bases are shared with TRBD2. The CDR3 covers 14 residues. Trimming at V came to 6 bases and at J to 2 bases, leaving 7 bases not matched to a gene. Germline loops: CDR1 MDHEN, CDR2 SYDVKM. The CDR3 region is CASRRTSKAYEQYF. CDR3 nucleotide sequence: TGTGCCAGCAGGAGGACTAGTAAAGCCTACGAGCAGTACTTC. The full variable domain, completed using reference TRBV28 and TRBJ2-7, is DVKVTQSSRYLVKRTGEKVFLECVQDMDHENMFWYRQDPGLGLRLIYFSYDVKMKEKGDIPEGYSVSREKKERFSLILESASTNQTSMYLCASRRTSKAYEQYFGPGTRLTVT.

This clone was detected only a few times. The chain recombines TRBV7-6 with TRBJ1-2; no reliable D call. CDR1 is SGHVS and CDR2 is FNYEAQ in the germline V gene. Trimming pared 4 bases from V and 7 bases from J, leaving 7 bases between. The CDR3 spans 11 residues. DNA for the CDR3: TGTGCCAGCAGCTCTTATCGTGGCTACACCTTC. It yields the protein CASSSYRGYTF.

The CDR3 coding sequence is TGTGCCAGCTCAACAGGGCAAGAGACCCAGTACTTC. It encodes CASSTGQETQYF. The chain employs TRBV2 and TRBJ2-5, with D tentatively TRBD1 (6 bases). The CDR3 totals 12 residues. The V end was cut by 8 bases, the J end by 2 bases, with 9 bases between. CDR1 and CDR2 from the germline V gene are SNHLY and FYNNEI.

V gene TRBV10-3 combines with J gene TRBJ1-2, with 8 bases that match TRBD1. The CDR3 is 17 amino acids. Germline V gives CDR1 ENHRY, CDR2 SYGVKD. V shed 2 bases, J shed 6 bases, and the junction held 14 bases outside the gene matches. The CDR3 region is CAISEPRTGSGQDGYTF. CDR3 bases: TGTGCCATCAGTGAGCCCCGGACAGGGTCGGGTCAGGATGGCTACACCTTC.

This chain joins TRBV7-2 and TRBJ1-1, with unresolved D. Germline-derived CDR1 and CDR2 are SGHTA and FQGNSA. Deletions cut 1 base from V and 7 bases from J, with 10 bases between. The CDR3 is 13 amino acids. The CDR3 region is CASSLGINREAFF. The CDR3 region has the DNA TGTGCCAGCAGCTTAGGGATAAACCGTGAAGCTTTCTTT. The entire variable domain, with the rest obtained from reference TRBV7-2 and TRBJ1-1, is as follows: GAGVSQSPSNKVTEKGKDVELRCDPISGHTALYWYRQSLGQGLEFLIYFQGNSAPDKSGLPSDRFSAERTGGSVSTLTIQRTQQEDSAVYLCASSLGINREAFFGQGTRLTVV.

The V call is TRBV29-1, the J call TRBJ1-1; D not certain. The germline gives CDR1 SQVTM, CDR2 ANQGSEA. The CDR3 loop spans 14 amino acids. V dropped 5 bases and J dropped 0 bases, with 13 bases sitting between them. Here the CDR3 DNA reads TGCAGCGTTTGTAAAATACATATGAACACTGAAGCTTTCTTT. Translated, it gives CSVCKIHMNTEAFF.

The chain is built from TRBV30 and TRBJ2-3; TRBD2 agrees at 11 bases. V lost 5 bases to trimming and J lost 2 bases; unmatched junction nucleotides: 9. Looked up from germline, CDR1 is GTSNPN and CDR2 is SVGIG (reference sequence). This CDR3 spans 16 amino acids. CDR3 sequence: CAWGSGGARATDTQYF. The DNA of the CDR3 is TGTGCCTGGGGTAGCGGGGGGGCCAGGGCCACAGATACGCAGTATTTT. Using reference TRBV30 and TRBJ2-3 for the parts outside the CDR3, the full variable domain is SQTIHQWPATLVQPVGSPLSLECTVEGTSNPNLYWYRQAAGRGLQLLFYSVGIGQISSEVPQNLSASRPQDRQFILSSKKLLLSDSGFYLCAWGSGGARATDTQYFGPGTRLTVL.

This clone appeared a few times. The chain combines TRBV30 with TRBJ1-5; 9 bases line up with TRBD1. V lost 3 bases to trimming and J lost 4 bases; unmatched junction nucleotides: 16. The CDR3 spans 18 residues. Per germline, CDR1 GTSNPN and CDR2 SVGIG (reference sequence). For the CDR3, the DNA is TGTGCCTGGAGAGTAAAGTGGGGACAGGGATTCCTTAATCAGCCCCAGCATTTT. It yields the protein CAWRVKWGQGFLNQPQHF.

This clone was seen more than once but under ten times. The rearrangement uses TRBV25-1 and TRBJ2-2; a possible D gene is TRBD2 (6 bases). The germline V gene encodes CDR1 MGHDK and CDR2 SYGVNS. The length of the CDR3 is 14 residues. The germline V and J ends were trimmed by 10 bases and 1 base, with 13 bases remaining between them. CDR3 protein: CATTEEGNTGELFF. The DNA of the CDR3 is TGTGCCACCACCGAGGAGGGGAACACCGGGGAGCTGTTTTTT.

The chain has TRBV18 and TRBJ2-5, with 10 bases aligning to TRBD2. The ends lost 3 bases at V and 5 bases at J; junction bases unmatched: 6. CDR1 and CDR2 from the germline V gene are KGHSH and LQKENI. The CDR3 contains 15 residues. The DNA of the CDR3 is TGTGCCAGCTCACCTCCTAGCGGGGGATGGGAGACCCAGTACTTC. Protein product: CASSPPSGGWETQYF. Full variable domain (missing parts from reference TRBV18 and TRBJ2-5): NAGVMQNPRHLVRRRGQEARLRCSPMKGHSHVYWYRQLPEEGLKFMVYLQKENIIDESGMPKERFSAEFPKEGPSILRIQQVVRGDSAAYFCASSPPSGGWETQYFGPGTRLLVL.

CDR3 in DNA: TGCGCCAGCAGCCAGGACACAGGGACAGGGGGCCGAAGGAACACTGAAGCTTTCTTT. Translation: CASSQDTGTGGRRNTEAFF. The rearrangement links TRBV4-1 to TRBJ1-1; the match to TRBD1 covers 12 bases. The V segment lost 3 bases and the J segment 1 base; nucleotides outside the gene matches: 12. The CDR3 extends over 19 amino acids. Germline assignment: CDR1 MGHRA and CDR2 YSYEKL.

This clone has only a few counts. V and J are TRBV28 and TRBJ2-5, with D possibly matching TRBD2 (6 bases). The ends were cut back, 4 bases at V and 10 bases at J, with 28 bases in the middle. CDR1 and CDR2 (germline): MDHEN, SYDVKM. CDR3 size: 17 residues. The DNA for the CDR3 is TGTGCCAGCAGTTCCCCCGGGTGGGGCGGGGCGAGAGAAAGCCAGTACTTC. Its protein is CASSSPGWGGARESQYF. The whole variable domain, remainder taken from reference TRBV28 and TRBJ2-5, is DVKVTQSSRYLVKRTGEKVFLECVQDMDHENMFWYRQDPGLGLRLIYFSYDVKMKEKGDIPEGYSVSREKKERFSLILESASTNQTSMYLCASSSPGWGGARESQYFGPGTRLLVL.

In its sample, this clone was seen a few times. The genes are TRBV29-1 and TRBJ1-5; possible D gene TRBD1, 5 bases. The CDR3 sequence is 12 residues long. The germline V gene has CDR1 SQVTM and CDR2 ANQGSEA. V was pared by 5 bases and J by 3 bases, with 8 bases between. CDR3 sequence: CSVKQANQPQHF. The DNA for the CDR3 is TGCAGCGTTAAACAGGCCAATCAGCCCCAGCATTTT.

The rearrangement links TRBV18 to TRBJ2-5; maybe TRBD1 (6 bases). The CDR3 has 13 residues. V dropped 3 bases and J dropped 3 bases, with 8 bases sitting between them. CDR1 is KGHSH and CDR2 is LQKENI in the germline V gene. The CDR3 DNA reads as TGTGCCAGCTCACCGTGGACAGAAGAGACCCAGTACTTC. Its translation is CASSPWTEETQYF.

This clone was observed a few times. This chain joins TRBV6-1 and TRBJ2-1; D not certain. V gave up 7 bases and J gave up 4 bases, with 17 bases separating them. The CDR3 has 15 residues. Germline CDR1 and CDR2: MNHNS and SASEGT. In DNA, the CDR3 is TGTGCCAGCACCCCGGTGCAGGTCGGATACAATGAGCAGTTCTTC. Its translation: CASTPVQVGYNEQFF.

There are a few counts of this clone. V is TRBV10-2 and J is TRBJ1-5; D unclear. Germline assignment: CDR1 WSHSY and CDR2 SAAADI. The CDR3 consists of 12 residues. V shed 3 bases and J shed 5 bases, with 5 bases lying between them. This CDR3 reads CASSDQDQPQHF. The CDR3 coding sequence is TGCGCCAGCAGTGACCAGGATCAGCCCCAGCATTTT.

This clone appeared a few times. CDR3 region: CASSLGRQQETQYF. CDR3 DNA sequence: TGTGCCAGCAGTTTAGGAAGGCAGCAAGAGACCCAGTACTTC. V usage is TRBV27 and J usage is TRBJ2-5, with D hard to call. V gave up 2 bases and J gave up 2 bases, with 9 bases separating them. Germline CDR1 is MNHEY and CDR2 is SMNVEV (reference sequence). This CDR3 has 14 amino acids.

This clone was counted between two and nine times. The V and J genes are TRBV2 and TRBJ1-5; unclear D gene. Germline V lookup: CDR1 SNHLY, CDR2 FYNNEI. This CDR3 has 13 amino acids. Between the trimmed V and J ends, which lost 4 bases and 11 bases, there was a span of 15 bases. The CDR3 coding sequence is TGTGCCAGCAGTGTTGAGAGTGGGGAGGCCCAGCATTTT. It is translated as CASSVESGEAQHF.

The sample holds a few counts of this clone. The rearrangement links TRBV6-6 to TRBJ2-1; D perhaps matches TRBD2 (7 bases). Germline V gene data show CDR1 as MNHNY and CDR2 as SVGAGI (reference sequence). The CDR3 sequence is 15 residues long. The ends were cut back, 6 bases at V and 6 bases at J, with 18 bases in the middle. As DNA, the CDR3 is TGTGCCAGCAGAGCCCCGGGGGCTAGCGGCAATGAGCAGTTCTTC. This encodes CASRAPGASGNEQFF.

This clone was picked up a small number of times. The V gene is TRBV29-1, the J gene TRBJ1-2, with 9 nucleotides matching TRBD1. Germline CDR1 and CDR2: SQVTM and ANQGSEA. CDR3 length: 12 amino acids. V trimming: 8 bases; J trimming: 8 bases; junction bases outside the gene matches: 9. This CDR3 reads CSIKDRGEGYTF. CDR3 DNA: TGCAGCATCAAAGACAGGGGGGAGGGCTACACCTTC.

A word on this clone: Other DNA variants within this sample encode the same CDR3. The chain links TRBV5-1 to TRBJ1-1, with D unresolved. Germline V gene data show CDR1 as SGHRS and CDR2 as YFSETQ. V was pared by 3 bases and J by 1 base, with 10 bases between. The CDR3 contains 14 residues. The CDR3 reads CASSSIGGNTEAFF. The CDR3 bases are TGCGCCAGCAGCTCCATCGGAGGGAACACTGAAGCTTTCTTT.

The chain links TRBV2 to TRBJ2-2, with D unclear. This CDR3 is 15 amino acids long. Germline assignment: CDR1 SNHLY and CDR2 FYNNEI. Deletions cut 9 bases from V and 4 bases from J, with 18 bases between. CDR3 sequence: CARGTSPGGTGELFF. CDR3 nucleotide sequence: TGTGCCAGGGGTACAAGTCCCGGCGGCACCGGGGAGCTGTTTTTT.

This sequence joins TRBV2 and TRBJ2-7; 9 positions match TRBD1. CDR3 size: 14 residues. CDR1 and CDR2 (germline): SNHLY, FYNNEI. Germline trimming cut 6 bases from V and 9 bases from J; bases unmatched to any gene: 12. Here the CDR3 reads CASRGGTGTGWQYF. In DNA form, the CDR3 reads TGTGCCAGCAGGGGAGGAACCGGGACAGGGTGGCAGTACTTC.

CDR3 in DNA: TGTGCCAGCAGCCCCGACAGGTGGGCTGGAAACACCATATATTTT. It yields the protein CASSPDRWAGNTIYF. This rearrangement joins TRBV5-8 to TRBJ1-3; tentative D call: TRBD1 (6 bases). The CDR3 runs to 15 residues. CDR1 is SGHTS and CDR2 is YDEGEE in the germline V gene. The V end lost 4 bases, the J end lost 2 bases, and 13 bases lay between the germline ends. Based on the CDR3 plus reference TRBV5-8 and TRBJ1-3, the full variable domain is EAGVTQSPTHLIKTRGQQATLRCSPISGHTSVYWYQQALGLGLQFLLWYDEGEERNRGNFPPRFSGRQFPNYSSELNVNALELEDSALYLCASSPDRWAGNTIYFGEGSWLTVV.

This clone was counted a few times. The chain carries TRBV5-6 and TRBJ2-7; TRBD2 is a possible D gene (5 bases). The CDR3 is 14 residues long. Germline-derived CDR1 and CDR2 are SGHDT and YYEEEE. V was trimmed by 7 bases and J by 2 bases, leaving 16 bases between them. The CDR3 DNA sequence: TGTGCCAGCGGAACCGGACTGTGGACCTACGAGCAGTACTTC. This gives the protein CASGTGLWTYEQYF.

The CDR3 coding sequence is TGTGCCAGCCTCCGAGACAGTTGGAACTATGGCTACACCTTC. Translating it yields CASLRDSWNYGYTF. This rearrangement joins TRBV7-9 to TRBJ1-2; weak D call: TRBD1 (5 bases). The V gene's germline CDR1 is SEHNR and CDR2 FQNEAQ (reference sequence). There are 14 residues in the CDR3. V shed 8 bases and J shed 2 bases, with 15 bases lying between them.